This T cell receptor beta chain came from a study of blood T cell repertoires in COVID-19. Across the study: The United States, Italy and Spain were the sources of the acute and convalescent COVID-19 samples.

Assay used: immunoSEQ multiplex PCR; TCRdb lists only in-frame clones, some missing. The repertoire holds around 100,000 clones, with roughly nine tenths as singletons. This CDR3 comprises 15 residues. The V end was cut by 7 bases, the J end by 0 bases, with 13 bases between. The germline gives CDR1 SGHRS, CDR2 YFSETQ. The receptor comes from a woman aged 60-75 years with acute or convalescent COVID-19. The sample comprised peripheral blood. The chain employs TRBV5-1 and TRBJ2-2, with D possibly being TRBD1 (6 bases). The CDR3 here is CASQLGAANTGELFF. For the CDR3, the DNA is TGCGCCAGCCAACTGGGGGCCGCGAACACCGGGGAGCTGTTTTTT.